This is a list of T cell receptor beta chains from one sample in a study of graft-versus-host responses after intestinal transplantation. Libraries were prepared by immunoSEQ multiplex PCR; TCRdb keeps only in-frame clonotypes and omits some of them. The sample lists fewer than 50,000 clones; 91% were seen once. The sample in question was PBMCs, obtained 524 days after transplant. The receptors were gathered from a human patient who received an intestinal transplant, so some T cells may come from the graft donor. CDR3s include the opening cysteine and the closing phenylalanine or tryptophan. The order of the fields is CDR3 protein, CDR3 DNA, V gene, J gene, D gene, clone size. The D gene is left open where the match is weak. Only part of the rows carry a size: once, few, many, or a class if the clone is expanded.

CDR3aa: CASSLAERGRYEQYF; CDR3nt: TGTGCCAGCAGCTTAGCGGAAAGGGGAAGGTACGAGCAGTACTTC; v_gene: TRBV7-8; j_gene: TRBJ2-7; d_gene: NA; abundance: NA
CDR3aa: CASGIYEQYF; CDR3nt: TGTGCCAGCGGGATCTACGAGCAGTACTTC; v_gene: TRBV28; j_gene: TRBJ2-7; d_gene: NA; abundance: NA
CDR3aa: CASEGGLTDEQYF; CDR3nt: TGTGCCAGCGAAGGGGGACTCACCGACGAGCAGTACTTC; v_gene: TRBV25-1; j_gene: TRBJ2-7; d_gene: NA; abundance: NA
CDR3aa: CASRSRYTQYF; CDR3nt: TGTGCCAGCAGGTCGAGATATACGCAGTATTTT; v_gene: TRBV27; j_gene: TRBJ2-3; d_gene: NA; abundance: NA
CDR3aa: CASSLGPLNEKLFF; CDR3nt: TGTGCCAGCAGCTTGGGGCCGCTTAATGAAAAACTGTTTTTT; v_gene: TRBV7-8; j_gene: TRBJ1-4; d_gene: NA; abundance: NA
CDR3aa: CATSRDVTAYSPLHF; CDR3nt: TGTGCCACCAGCAGAGATGTGACAGCTTATTCACCCCTCCACTTT; v_gene: TRBV15; j_gene: TRBJ1-6; d_gene: NA; abundance: NA
CDR3aa: CASRQNTEAFF; CDR3nt: TGTGCCAGCCGCCAGAACACTGAAGCTTTCTTT; v_gene: TRBV2; j_gene: TRBJ1-1; d_gene: NA; abundance: NA
CDR3aa: CASSLGGAPTDTQYF; CDR3nt: TGTGCCAGCAGCTTAGGAGGTGCCCCCACAGATACGCAGTATTTT; v_gene: TRBV7-8; j_gene: TRBJ2-3; d_gene: NA; abundance: NA
CDR3aa: CASSLDRGSSYEQYF; CDR3nt: TGTGCCAGCAGCTTAGACAGGGGGAGCTCCTACGAGCAGTACTTC; v_gene: TRBV11-2; j_gene: TRBJ2-7; d_gene: TRBD1; abundance: NA
CDR3aa: CASSRRIERGTHSGNTIYF; CDR3nt: TGTGCCAGCAGTCGCAGGATCGAAAGAGGCACCCACTCTGGAAACACCATATATTTT; v_gene: TRBV28; j_gene: TRBJ1-3; d_gene: NA; abundance: NA
CDR3aa: CASMFGAGVGNEQFF; CDR3nt: TGTGCCAGCATGTTCGGCGCGGGAGTCGGCAATGAGCAGTTCTTC; v_gene: TRBV6-1; j_gene: TRBJ2-1; d_gene: TRBD2; abundance: NA
CDR3aa: CAIKGLAGGKDTQYF; CDR3nt: TGTGCCATCAAGGGACTAGCGGGAGGTAAAGATACGCAGTATTTT; v_gene: TRBV10-3; j_gene: TRBJ2-3; d_gene: TRBD2; abundance: NA
CDR3aa: CASSLGGLAGHYNEQFF; CDR3nt: TGTGCCAGCAGCTTAGGAGGACTAGCGGGGCATTACAATGAGCAGTTCTTC; v_gene: TRBV7-9; j_gene: TRBJ2-1; d_gene: TRBD2; abundance: NA
CDR3aa: CASSLQEETQYF; CDR3nt: TGTGCCAGCAGCTTACAAGAAGAGACCCAGTACTTC; v_gene: TRBV7-2; j_gene: TRBJ2-5; d_gene: NA; abundance: NA
CDR3aa: CASSHNSGRSTGELFF; CDR3nt: TGTGCCAGCAGCCATAATAGCGGGAGATCCACCGGGGAGCTGTTTTTT; v_gene: TRBV11-1; j_gene: TRBJ2-2; d_gene: TRBD2; abundance: NA
CDR3aa: CASSQTSGYNEQFF; CDR3nt: TGCGCCAGCAGCCAAACTAGCGGATACAATGAGCAGTTCTTC; v_gene: TRBV4-1; j_gene: TRBJ2-1; d_gene: TRBD2; abundance: NA
CDR3aa: CASSFSTGGDAFF; CDR3nt: TGTGCCAGCAGTTTCTCGACAGGGGGCGACGCTTTCTTT; v_gene: TRBV28; j_gene: TRBJ1-1; d_gene: TRBD1; abundance: NA
CDR3aa: CASSETPVTVPNTGELFF; CDR3nt: TGTGCCAGCAGTGAAACCCCGGTTACGGTTCCGAACACCGGGGAGCTGTTTTTT; v_gene: TRBV6-4; j_gene: TRBJ2-2; d_gene: NA; abundance: NA
CDR3aa: CASSDRRDNNQPQHF; CDR3nt: TGCGCCAGCAGTGACCGACGAGACAACAATCAGCCCCAGCATTTT; v_gene: TRBV10-2; j_gene: TRBJ1-5; d_gene: NA; abundance: NA
CDR3aa: CASSLSRDSQGEALF; CDR3nt: TGTGCCAGCAGTTTATCTCGGGACAGCCAGGGTGAAGCTCTCTTT; v_gene: TRBV27; j_gene: TRBJ1-1; d_gene: TRBD1; abundance: once
CDR3aa: CASSPVAGGPPFTDTQYF; CDR3nt: TGTGCCAGCAGCCCCGTAGCGGGAGGGCCACCTTTCACAGATACGCAGTATTTT; v_gene: TRBV5-8; j_gene: TRBJ2-3; d_gene: TRBD2; abundance: NA
CDR3aa: CASSLRQGGSVGSYNEQFF; CDR3nt: TGTGCCAGCTCACTAAGACAGGGAGGTAGCGTAGGCTCCTACAATGAGCAGTTCTTC; v_gene: TRBV18; j_gene: TRBJ2-1; d_gene: NA; abundance: NA
CDR3aa: CSVEDPESGKSYEQYF; CDR3nt: TGCAGCGTTGAAGATCCGGAGAGCGGTAAATCATACGAGCAGTACTTC; v_gene: TRBV29-1; j_gene: TRBJ2-7; d_gene: NA; abundance: NA
CDR3aa: CASSSLLTANEQFF; CDR3nt: TGTGCCAGCAGCAGTCTTTTGACTGCGAATGAGCAGTTCTTC; v_gene: TRBV5-4; j_gene: TRBJ2-1; d_gene: NA; abundance: NA
CDR3aa: CASSLSTGHLSSYNEQFF; CDR3nt: TGTGCCAGCAGTTTATCGACGGGACACCTGAGCTCCTACAATGAGCAGTTCTTC; v_gene: TRBV27; j_gene: TRBJ2-1; d_gene: NA; abundance: NA
CDR3aa: CASSPGGWEQFF; CDR3nt: TGTGCCAGCAGCCCAGGGGGCTGGGAGCAGTTCTTC; v_gene: TRBV28; j_gene: TRBJ2-1; d_gene: TRBD1; abundance: NA
CDR3aa: CAWSAGLGYNEQFF; CDR3nt: TGTGCCTGGAGTGCGGGACTAGGGTACAATGAGCAGTTCTTC; v_gene: TRBV30; j_gene: TRBJ2-1; d_gene: TRBD2; abundance: NA
CDR3aa: CASSLTADGNYGYTF; CDR3nt: TGCGCCAGCAGCCTAACGGCGGACGGAAACTATGGCTACACCTTC; v_gene: TRBV4-3; j_gene: TRBJ1-2; d_gene: NA; abundance: NA
CDR3aa: CASSLQAGSDTQYF; CDR3nt: TGTGCCAGCAGTTTACAAGCGGGATCGGATACGCAGTATTTT; v_gene: TRBV27; j_gene: TRBJ2-3; d_gene: TRBD2; abundance: NA
CDR3aa: CASSRGGGSVHEQYF; CDR3nt: TGTGCCAGCAGCCGCGGGGGCGGGAGTGTCCACGAGCAGTACTTC; v_gene: TRBV28; j_gene: TRBJ2-7; d_gene: NA; abundance: NA
CDR3aa: CASSGGTSWEKLFF; CDR3nt: TGTGCCAGCAGTGGCGGGACCTCTTGGGAAAAACTGTTTTTT; v_gene: TRBV2; j_gene: TRBJ1-4; d_gene: NA; abundance: NA
CDR3aa: CASSLGLAGNEQFF; CDR3nt: TGCGCCAGCAGCTTGGGACTAGCGGGAAATGAGCAGTTCTTC; v_gene: TRBV5-1; j_gene: TRBJ2-1; d_gene: TRBD2; abundance: NA
CDR3aa: CASSQEERTYEQYF; CDR3nt: TGCGCCAGCAGCCAAGAGGAGAGGACCTACGAGCAGTACTTC; v_gene: TRBV4-1; j_gene: TRBJ2-7; d_gene: NA; abundance: NA
CDR3aa: CASSVAASGNTIYF; CDR3nt: TGTGCCAGCAGCGTAGCGGCCTCTGGAAACACCATATATTTT; v_gene: TRBV9; j_gene: TRBJ1-3; d_gene: NA; abundance: NA
CDR3aa: CASSWGGGLAGGEQFF; CDR3nt: TGTGCCAGCAGCTGGGGAGGGGGCCTAGCGGGTGGTGAGCAGTTCTTC; v_gene: TRBV2; j_gene: TRBJ2-1; d_gene: NA; abundance: NA
CDR3aa: CASSHPGQGADEQYF; CDR3nt: TGTGCCAGCAGCCATCCGGGACAGGGGGCTGACGAGCAGTACTTC; v_gene: TRBV6-5; j_gene: TRBJ2-7; d_gene: TRBD1; abundance: once
CDR3aa: CASSLAGMGEQFF; CDR3nt: TGTGCCAGCAGCTTAGCAGGGATGGGTGAGCAGTTCTTC; v_gene: TRBV7-3; j_gene: TRBJ2-1; d_gene: NA; abundance: NA
CDR3aa: CASSFPGGPTNTEAFF; CDR3nt: TGTGCCAGCAGCTTTCCAGGGGGGCCAACGAACACTGAAGCTTTCTTT; v_gene: TRBV5-6; j_gene: TRBJ1-1; d_gene: TRBD1; abundance: NA
CDR3aa: CASSQDLPTGQPLYNEQFF; CDR3nt: TGCGCCAGCAGCCAAGACCTCCCAACGGGACAGCCCCTTTACAATGAGCAGTTCTTC; v_gene: TRBV4-1; j_gene: TRBJ2-1; d_gene: TRBD1; abundance: NA
CDR3aa: CASSGRLAGVGNTGELFF; CDR3nt: TGTGCCAGCAGCGGAAGACTAGCGGGAGTTGGAAACACCGGGGAGCTGTTTTTT; v_gene: TRBV7-9; j_gene: TRBJ2-2; d_gene: TRBD2; abundance: NA
CDR3aa: CASSLSSGSVNYGYTF; CDR3nt: TGTGCCAGCAGTTTATCATCGGGCAGCGTTAACTATGGCTACACCTTC; v_gene: TRBV27; j_gene: TRBJ1-2; d_gene: NA; abundance: once
CDR3aa: CASSSSPGQGVRGQYF; CDR3nt: TGTGCCAGCAGCTCCTCACCGGGACAGGGCGTACGTGGGCAGTACTTC; v_gene: TRBV11-1; j_gene: TRBJ2-7; d_gene: TRBD1; abundance: NA
CDR3aa: CASSPERPGQGTNYGYTF; CDR3nt: TGTGCCAGCTCACCGGAAAGACCTGGGCAGGGTACTAACTATGGCTACACCTTC; v_gene: TRBV18; j_gene: TRBJ1-2; d_gene: NA; abundance: NA
CDR3aa: CASSSTGEVETQYF; CDR3nt: TGTGCCAGCAGCTCCACAGGGGAAGTAGAGACCCAGTACTTC; v_gene: TRBV5-5; j_gene: TRBJ2-5; d_gene: TRBD1; abundance: NA
CDR3aa: CASSARTSVLSEQFF; CDR3nt: TGTGCCAGCAGCGCGCGGACTAGCGTACTCTCAGAGCAGTTCTTC; v_gene: TRBV9; j_gene: TRBJ2-1; d_gene: TRBD2; abundance: NA